The source of this T cell receptor (beta chain) is a study of Graves' ophthalmopathy and Graves' hyperthyroidism. Study-level information: Peripheral blood was gathered at first diagnosis, ahead of any treatment whatsoever.

The CDR3 length is 14 residues. The V and J ends lost 7 bases and 5 bases, in that order; junction bases with no gene match: 14. The V gene's germline CDR1 is SQVTM and CDR2 ANQGSEA. Whole-study results and caveats: It was with roughly 71% sensitivity and 72% to 75% specificity that the model predicted ophthalmopathy progression.

Researchers took RNA transcripts and amplified TCR beta CDR3 regions from them. First-round RT-PCR employed HTBI primers, with a second-round multiplex PCR after it. TCRdb analysed the multiplex PCR reads with MiXCR anew, one entry per CDR3 protein. The data contain around 340,000 distinct CDR3 sequences, around a sixth of them seen just once; the ten biggest clones take up roughly an eighth. This clonotype was seen many times. What it binds is not known. The sequencing input was peripheral blood. V usage is TRBV29-1 and J usage is TRBJ2-7; TRBD2 aligns across 7 bases. This TCR was recovered from an adult man with Graves' ophthalmopathy. The CDR3 loop is CSAKGGRTGDEQYF. CDR3 bases: TGCAGCGCTAAGGGCGGGAGAACGGGCGACGAGCAGTACTTC.